What follows are 10 T cell receptor beta chains derived from one specimen sequenced in a study of regulatory T cells in long-lasting Graves disease (dated by TCRdb to the early 2020s). What this sample's time point label stands for: newly diagnosed GD, antithyroid drugs for less than 3 months. RNA was extracted from PBMCs in TRIzol for both TCR sequencing and RNA sequencing. The library was generated by multiplex PCR. Sequencing instrument: Illumina HiSeq 4000. To build TCR beta libraries, CDR3 regions were amplified by Arm-PCR using iRepertoire HTBI primers. TCRdb reprocessing: public reads trimmed at Q25 with fastp, clones called with MiXCR, in-frame beta chains kept. Every entry covers one CDR3 protein and lists the most common genes and DNA from its rows. The sample table contains hundreds of thousands of distinct CDR3 sequences; only one count was recorded for about 15% of them. Jointly, the top ten make up 15% to 20% of the sample.

The sample also formed part of further work on T cells in Graves' hyperthyroidism and ophthalmopathy.

The source material was peripheral blood mononuclear cells (PBMCs), sampled at new diagnosis, from a patient treated with antithyroid drugs. The receptors were gathered from a woman in her twenties or thirties with Graves disease. Donor details come from another sample of the same person, matched by shared clones.

V and J are TRBV7-9 and TRBJ2-2, with no clear D. Germline V gene sequence: CDR1 SEHNR, CDR2 FQNEAQ (reference sequence). Trimming left V 3 bases short and J 7 bases short, with 6 bases between. This CDR3 is 12 amino acids long. CDR3 loop: CASSFSDGELFF. The CDR3 DNA reads as TGTGCCAGCAGCTTTAGTGACGGGGAGCTGTTTTTT.

The gene calls are TRBV7-9 and TRBJ1-1, with D maybe TRBD1 (6 bases). Trimming removed 7 bases at V and 5 bases at J, with 23 bases between. From germline, CDR1 is SEHNR and CDR2 FQNEAQ (reference sequence). CDR3 length: 16 amino acids. The CDR3 bases are TGTGCCAGCACCATGGGGGCAAGGGTAAGAAGGACTGAAGCTTTCTTT. This encodes CASTMGARVRRTEAFF. Using reference TRBV7-9 and TRBJ1-1 for the parts outside the CDR3, the full variable domain is DTGVSQNPRHKITKRGQNVTFRCDPISEHNRLYWYRQTLGQGPEFLTYFQNEAQLEKSRLLSDRFSAERPKGSFSTLEIQRTEQGDSAMYLCASTMGARVRRTEAFFGQGTRLTVV.

This clonotype was counted ten times or more. The gene calls are TRBV28 and TRBJ1-1, with D uncertain. Trimming pared 6 bases from V and 0 bases from J, leaving 8 bases between. The germline gives CDR1 MDHEN, CDR2 SYDVKM. CDR3 length: 13 amino acids. This CDR3 is CASRVGMNTEAFF. The CDR3 region has the DNA TGTGCCAGCAGGGTTGGGATGAACACTGAAGCTTTCTTT.

This clonotype has at least ten counts. The rearrangement links TRBV20-1 to TRBJ1-1; no firm D call. V lost 2 bases and J lost 2, with 15 bases in between. The CDR3 loop spans 15 amino acids. Germline CDR1 DFQATT, CDR2 SNEGSKA (reference sequence). CDR3 amino acids: CSARYSRGVNTEAFF. CDR3 nucleotide sequence: TGCAGTGCTAGATATTCTCGTGGAGTAAACACTGAAGCTTTCTTT.

Ten or more counts support this clonotype. The chain has TRBV12-3 or TRBV12-4 and TRBJ1-6; 9 nucleotides agree with TRBD1. The V and J ends lost 4 bases and 10 bases, in that order; junction bases with no gene match: 2. The CDR3 has 13 residues. This CDR3 is CASSWDRDSPLHF. The CDR3 DNA follows: TGTGCCAGCAGTTGGGACAGGGACTCACCCCTCCACTTT.

Turning to this clonotype: This may come from a read error, since a much larger clone is one base off. The CDR3 does not end in the conserved phenylalanine or tryptophan, so this is likely a read error. V usage is TRBV7-9 and J usage is TRBJ2-2, with D tentatively TRBD2 (5 bases). CDR1 is SEHNR, CDR2 FQNEAQ, per germline (reference sequence). CDR3 length: 14 residues. With 3 bases removed from V and 6 bases from J, the gap between germline ends came to 11 bases. CDR3 amino acids: CASSFRGGSGELFL. CDR3 in DNA: TGTGCCAGCAGCTTTCGGGGTGGTTCCGGGGAGCTGTTTCTT.

In this sample, this clonotype turned up a few times. The V call is TRBV3-1, the J call TRBJ2-1; the match to TRBD1 covers 8 bases. The V segment lost 6 bases and the J segment 2 bases; nucleotides outside the gene matches: 6. Germline-derived CDR1 and CDR2 are LGHDT and YNNKEL (reference sequence). The CDR3 contains 15 residues. This chain's CDR3 is CASSPQGAAYNEQFF. In nucleotides, the CDR3 is TGTGCCAGCAGTCCCCAGGGGGCAGCCTACAATGAGCAGTTCTTC.

The CDR3 nucleotides read TGTGCCAGCAGGTTGGATACGCAGTATTTT. This sequence encodes CASRLDTQYF. V and J are TRBV7-9 and TRBJ2-3; the D is unclear. Trimming took off 6 bases at V and 6 bases at J, with 4 bases between the two ends. The CDR3 loop spans 10 amino acids. Germline values: CDR1 SEHNR, CDR2 FQNEAQ (reference sequence).

This clonotype was observed many times. The chain couples TRBV12-3 or TRBV12-4 to TRBJ1-5, with unresolved D. This CDR3 has 15 residues. V was clipped by 5 bases and J by 0 bases, with 11 bases between them. The CDR3 DNA sequence: TGTGCCAGCAGTCCGTTTGGGGATAGCAATCAGCCCCAGCATTTT. Its protein product is CASSPFGDSNQPQHF.

This clonotype was counted between two and nine times. The rearrangement uses TRBV19 and TRBJ1-2; D remains unclear. Trimming shortened V by 4 bases and J by 3 bases, and 9 bases separated the two germline ends. The CDR3 is 13 amino acids. Germline CDR1 LNHDA, CDR2 SQIVND (reference sequence). The CDR3, as DNA: TGTGCCAGTAGTAACCTTGGGGACTATGGCTACACCTTC. This encodes CASSNLGDYGYTF.